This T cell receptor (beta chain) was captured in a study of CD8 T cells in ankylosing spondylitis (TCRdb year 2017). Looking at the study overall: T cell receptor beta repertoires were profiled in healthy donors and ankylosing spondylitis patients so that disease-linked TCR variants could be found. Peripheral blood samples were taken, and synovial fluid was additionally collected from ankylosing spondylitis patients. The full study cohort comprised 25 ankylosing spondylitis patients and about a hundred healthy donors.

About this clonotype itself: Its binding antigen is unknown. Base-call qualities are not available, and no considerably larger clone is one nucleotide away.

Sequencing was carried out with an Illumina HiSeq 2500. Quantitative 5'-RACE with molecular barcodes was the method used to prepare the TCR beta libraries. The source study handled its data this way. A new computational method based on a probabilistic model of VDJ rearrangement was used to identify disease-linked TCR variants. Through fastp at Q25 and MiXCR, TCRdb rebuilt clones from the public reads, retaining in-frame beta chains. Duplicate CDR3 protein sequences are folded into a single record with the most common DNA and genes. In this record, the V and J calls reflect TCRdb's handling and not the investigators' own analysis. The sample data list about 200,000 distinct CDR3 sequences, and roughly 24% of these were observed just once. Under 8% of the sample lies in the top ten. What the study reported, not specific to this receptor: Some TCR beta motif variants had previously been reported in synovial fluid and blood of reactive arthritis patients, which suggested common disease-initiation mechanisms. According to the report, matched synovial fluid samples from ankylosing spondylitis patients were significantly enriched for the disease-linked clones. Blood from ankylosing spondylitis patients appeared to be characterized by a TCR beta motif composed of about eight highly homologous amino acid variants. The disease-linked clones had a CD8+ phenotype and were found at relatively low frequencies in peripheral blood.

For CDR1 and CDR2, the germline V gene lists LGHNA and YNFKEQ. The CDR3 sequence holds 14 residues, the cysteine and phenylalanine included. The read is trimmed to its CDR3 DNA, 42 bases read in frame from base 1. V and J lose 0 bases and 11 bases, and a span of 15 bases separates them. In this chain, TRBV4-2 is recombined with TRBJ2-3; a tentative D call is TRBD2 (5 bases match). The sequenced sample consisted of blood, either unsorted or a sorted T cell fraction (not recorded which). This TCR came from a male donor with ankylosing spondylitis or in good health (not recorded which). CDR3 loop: CASSQDTGGNGQYF. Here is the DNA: TGTGCCAGCAGCCAAGATACCGGAGGCAATGGGCAGTATTTT.